The next 4 T cell receptor beta chains were all read from a single sample in a study of cytomegalovirus exposure and HLA in healthy donors. This PCR relied on a set of 60 Vbeta primers and 13 Jbeta primers. Sequencing used immunoSEQ multiplex PCR; TCRdb keeps in-frame clones, though not all of them. The repertoire consists of about 120,000 clones, with 80% occurring once and the leading ten covering 1%. What was sequenced was PBMCs. The receptors originated from a human donor in good health.

The CDR3 DNA is TGTGCCAGCAGCTTCGGGACAGCTGAAGCTTTCTTT. This gives the protein CASSFGTAEAFF. The rearrangement joins TRBV7-9 to TRBJ1-1; 7 bases line up with TRBD1. Per germline, CDR1 SEHNR and CDR2 FQNEAQ (reference sequence). V lost 3 bases and J lost 6; bases outside the gene matches: 1. The CDR3 loop spans 12 amino acids.

This chain links TRBV6-1 with TRBJ1-5; D not resolved. The CDR3 is 14 residues long. Germline V CDR1 and CDR2: MNHNS, SASEGT. The V and J ends lost 1 base and 6 bases respectively, with 10 bases between them. The CDR3 loop reads CASSEGPYLQPQHF. Written as DNA, the CDR3 is TGTGCCAGCAGTGAAGGTCCCTATCTTCAGCCCCAGCATTTT.

The V call is TRBV6-5, the J call TRBJ2-3; D unresolved. The CDR3 has 16 amino acids. Per the germline V gene, CDR1 is MNHEY and CDR2 is SVGAGI. The ends were cut back, 2 bases at V and 4 bases at J, with 16 bases in the middle. CDR3 region: CASSYGPVVGADTQYF. CDR3 in DNA: TGTGCCAGCAGTTACGGCCCCGTAGTGGGCGCAGATACGCAGTATTTT.

The chain uses TRBV10-2 and TRBJ1-2; no clear D gene. The CDR3 is 13 residues long. Trimming stripped 1 base from V and 10 bases from J, with 13 bases between. Germline CDR1 is WSHSY and CDR2 is SAAADI. CDR3 protein: CASSEFRELSYTF. CDR3 DNA sequence: TGCGCCAGCAGTGAGTTCCGGGAGCTATCCTACACCTTC.